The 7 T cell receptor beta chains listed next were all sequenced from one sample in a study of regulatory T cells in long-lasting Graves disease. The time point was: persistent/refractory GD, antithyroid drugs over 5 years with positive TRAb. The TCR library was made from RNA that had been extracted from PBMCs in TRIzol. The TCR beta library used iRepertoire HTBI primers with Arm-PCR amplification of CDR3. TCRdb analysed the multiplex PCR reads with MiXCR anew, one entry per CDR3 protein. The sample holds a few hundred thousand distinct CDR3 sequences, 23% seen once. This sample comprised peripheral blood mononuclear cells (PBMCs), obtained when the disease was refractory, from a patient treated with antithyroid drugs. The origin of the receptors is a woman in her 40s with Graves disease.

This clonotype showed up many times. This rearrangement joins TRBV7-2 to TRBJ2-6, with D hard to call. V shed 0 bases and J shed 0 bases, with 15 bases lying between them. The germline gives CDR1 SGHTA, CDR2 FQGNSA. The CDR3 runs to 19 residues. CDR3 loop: CASSLAFYPDSSGANVLTF. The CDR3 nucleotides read TGTGCCAGCAGCTTAGCGTTTTATCCAGATTCCTCTGGGGCCAACGTCCTGACTTTC.

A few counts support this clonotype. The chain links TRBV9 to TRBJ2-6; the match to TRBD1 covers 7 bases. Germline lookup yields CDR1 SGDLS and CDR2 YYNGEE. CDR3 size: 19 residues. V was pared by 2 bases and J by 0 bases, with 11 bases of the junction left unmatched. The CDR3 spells CASSVGVDRVFSGANVLTF. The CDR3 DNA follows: TGTGCCAGCAGCGTGGGGGTTGACAGGGTCTTCTCTGGGGCCAACGTCCTGACTTTC.

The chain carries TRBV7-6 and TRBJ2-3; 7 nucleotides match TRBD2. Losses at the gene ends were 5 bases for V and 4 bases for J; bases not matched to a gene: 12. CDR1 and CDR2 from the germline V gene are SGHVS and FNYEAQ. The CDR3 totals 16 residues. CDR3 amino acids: CASSPISGPRPDTQYF. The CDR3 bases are TGTGCCAGCAGCCCAATTAGCGGGCCTAGACCAGATACGCAGTATTTT.

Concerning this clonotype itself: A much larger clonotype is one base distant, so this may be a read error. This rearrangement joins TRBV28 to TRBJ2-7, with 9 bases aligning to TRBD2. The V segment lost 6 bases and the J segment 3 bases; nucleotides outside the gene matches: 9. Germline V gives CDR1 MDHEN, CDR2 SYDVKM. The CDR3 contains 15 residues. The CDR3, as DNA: TGTGCCAGCAGCCAAGCCGCTAGCGGGAACTACGAGCAGTACTTC. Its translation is CASSQAASGNYEQYF.

The CDR3: CASSLLGAVYNSPLHF. CDR3 in DNA: TGTGCCAGCAGCTTGTTAGGGGCGGTCTATAATTCACCCCTCCACTTT. This sequence joins TRBV5-5 and TRBJ1-6, with TRBD1 as a possible D gene (5 bases). This CDR3 is built from 16 residues. The germline CDR1 and CDR2 sequences are SGHKS and YYEKEE (reference sequence). V gave up 1 base and J gave up 3 bases, with 11 bases separating them.

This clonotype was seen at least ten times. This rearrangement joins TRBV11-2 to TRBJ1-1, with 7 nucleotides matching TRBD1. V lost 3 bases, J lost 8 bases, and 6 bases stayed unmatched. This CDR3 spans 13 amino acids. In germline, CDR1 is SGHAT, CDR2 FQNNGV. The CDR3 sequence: CASSFSQDREAFF. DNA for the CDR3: TGTGCCAGCAGCTTCTCCCAGGACAGGGAAGCTTTCTTT.

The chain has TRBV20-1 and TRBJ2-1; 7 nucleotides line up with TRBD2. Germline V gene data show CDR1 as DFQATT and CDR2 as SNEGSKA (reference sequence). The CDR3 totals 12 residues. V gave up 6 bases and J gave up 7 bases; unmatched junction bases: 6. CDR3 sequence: CSARNSGNEQFF. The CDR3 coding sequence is TGCAGTGCAAGAAATAGCGGGAATGAGCAGTTCTTC.